The entry below gives a single T cell receptor (beta chain) sequence along with its context. What it binds is unknown. The length of the CDR3 is 14 residues. Germline V CDR1 and CDR2: MNHNS, SASEGT. J lost 5 bases, V lost 5 bases, and 8 bases had no gene match. CD4+CD25+CD127- Tregs, CD4+CD25- non-Tregs, CD4 and CD8 cells were sorted. Produced via immunoSEQ multiplex PCR; TCRdb's table is partial and in-frame only. The table lists about 240,000 clones, 65% to 85% of them singletons. This sample is part of a study of Tregs in tolerant kidney transplant recipients. Findings and caveats of the study: Activated donor B cell expansion appeared to reveal the most relevant donor-specific TCRbeta repertoire.

The sequence derives from a human donor in good health. Sequenced input: CD4+ T cells from blood. The V gene is TRBV6-1, the J gene TRBJ1-1; TRBD1 matches at 7 bases. The CDR3 is CASSWGSTGTEAFF. CDR3 nucleotide sequence: TGTGCCAGCAGTTGGGGCTCGACAGGGACTGAAGCTTTCTTT.